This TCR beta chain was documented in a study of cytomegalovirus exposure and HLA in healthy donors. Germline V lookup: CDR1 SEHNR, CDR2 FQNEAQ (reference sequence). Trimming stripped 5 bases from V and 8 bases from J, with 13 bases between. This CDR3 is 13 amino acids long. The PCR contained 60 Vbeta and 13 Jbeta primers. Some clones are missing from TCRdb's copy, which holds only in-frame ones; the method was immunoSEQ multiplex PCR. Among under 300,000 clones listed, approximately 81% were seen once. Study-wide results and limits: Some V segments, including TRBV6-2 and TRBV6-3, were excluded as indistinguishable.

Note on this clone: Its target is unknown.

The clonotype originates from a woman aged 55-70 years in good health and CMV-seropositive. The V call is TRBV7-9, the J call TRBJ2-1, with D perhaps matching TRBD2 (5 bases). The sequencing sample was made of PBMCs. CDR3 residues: CASSALSSYEQFF. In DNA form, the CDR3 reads TGTGCCAGCAGCGCTCTTTCTAGCTATGAGCAGTTCTTC.